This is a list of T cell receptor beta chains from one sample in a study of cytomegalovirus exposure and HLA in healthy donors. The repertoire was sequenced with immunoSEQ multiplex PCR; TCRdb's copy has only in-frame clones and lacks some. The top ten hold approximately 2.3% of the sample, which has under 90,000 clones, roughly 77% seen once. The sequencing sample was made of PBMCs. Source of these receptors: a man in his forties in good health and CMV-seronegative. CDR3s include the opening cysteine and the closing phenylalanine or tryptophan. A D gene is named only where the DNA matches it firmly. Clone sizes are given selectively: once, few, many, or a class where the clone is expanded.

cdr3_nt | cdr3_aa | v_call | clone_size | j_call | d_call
TGTGCCAGCAGTCCGGAGAAGCTTTACAATGAGCAGTTCTTC | CASSPEKLYNEQFF | TRBV2 | NA | TRBJ2-1 | NA
TGCAGTCATACACAGGGTTTAGGCACTGAAGCTTTCTTT | CSHTQGLGTEAFF | TRBV29-1 | NA | TRBJ1-1 | NA
TGTGCCAGCACCCGGGACAGGCCCATCTCTGGGGCCAACGTCCTGACTTTC | CASTRDRPISGANVLTF | TRBV18 | few | TRBJ2-6 | TRBD1
TGTGCCAGCAGCTTGGTAGACAGTTGGACAGATACGCAGTATTTT | CASSLVDSWTDTQYF | TRBV5-4 | few | TRBJ2-3 | NA
TGTGCCACCTGGGGACTAGCGGCCTCTCACAATGAGCAGTTCTTC | CATWGLAASHNEQFF | TRBV2 | NA | TRBJ2-1 | TRBD2
TGTGCCAGCAGCTTAGGGGGACAGGGTTATGGCTACACCTTC | CASSLGGQGYGYTF | TRBV7-9 | NA | TRBJ1-2 | TRBD1
TGCAGCGTTGTAGACTACGAGCAGTACTTC | CSVVDYEQYF | TRBV29-1 | NA | TRBJ2-7 | NA
TGCGCCAGCAGCCCGGCCGGGACAGGGTACGCCCTCCACTTT | CASSPAGTGYALHF | TRBV5-1 | NA | TRBJ1-6 | TRBD1
TGTGCCAGCTCACCACTTGCGGGGACTGAAGCTTTCTTT | CASSPLAGTEAFF | TRBV18 | NA | TRBJ1-1 | NA
TGCAGCGTGGGACCCAGGGGATCCTACGAGCAGTACTTC | CSVGPRGSYEQYF | TRBV29-1 | NA | TRBJ2-7 | NA
TGTGCCAGCTCCGCGGGAAACCGGTACGAGCAGTACTTC | CASSAGNRYEQYF | TRBV18 | NA | TRBJ2-7 | NA
TGCGCCAGCAGCTTGATAGGGGGACGGTCGAACACTGAAGCTTTCTTT | CASSLIGGRSNTEAFF | TRBV5-1 | NA | TRBJ1-1 | NA
TGTGCCAGCAGCTTTGTCGACAGGGATGAGCAGTACTTC | CASSFVDRDEQYF | TRBV7-6 | NA | TRBJ2-7 | TRBD1
TGTGCCAGCAGTCCTAATTCAAGGTTAGCGCAGTACTTC | CASSPNSRLAQYF | TRBV2 | NA | TRBJ2-7 | NA
TGTGCCAGCAGTAAATGGGGGGGGGCAGATACGCAGTATTTT | CASSKWGGADTQYF | TRBV7-3 | NA | TRBJ2-3 | TRBD2
TGCAGCGTTGTTTCAGGAAACACTGAAGCTTTCTTT | CSVVSGNTEAFF | TRBV29-1 | few | TRBJ1-1 | NA
TGTGCCAGCAGTTTACAGGGGAAGTCCTACGAGCAGTACTTC | CASSLQGKSYEQYF | TRBV28 | once | TRBJ2-7 | NA
TGTGCCAGCAGCGGTACTAGCGGGGGGCAAGAGACCCAGTACTTC | CASSGTSGGQETQYF | TRBV2 | NA | TRBJ2-5 | TRBD2
TGTGCCAGCAGCTTCCGGGGGGGGGACTCCTACGAGCAGTACTTC | CASSFRGGDSYEQYF | TRBV7-3 | NA | TRBJ2-7 | TRBD2
TGTGCCAGCAGCCTTCCCCCGGCGGCCGGGGAGCTGTTTTTT | CASSLPPAAGELFF | TRBV5-6 | NA | TRBJ2-2 | NA
TGTGCCACCCTACTAGGGGGGGACACTGAAGCTTTCTTT | CATLLGGDTEAFF | TRBV7-9 | NA | TRBJ1-1 | NA
TGTGCCAGCAGGGGGACAGGGGGGAATCAGCCCCAGCATTTT | CASRGTGGNQPQHF | TRBV6-5 | NA | TRBJ1-5 | TRBD1
TGCAGCGTTGGGGGCCCTATCGACACTGAAGCTTTCTTT | CSVGGPIDTEAFF | TRBV29-1 | NA | TRBJ1-1 | NA
TGTGCCAGCAGCGTACTCGGACAGGGGTGGACAGATACGCAGTATTTT | CASSVLGQGWTDTQYF | TRBV9 | NA | TRBJ2-3 | TRBD1
TGTGCCAGCAGGGGGAGCGGGAGAGGCTCCGAGCAGTACTTC | CASRGSGRGSEQYF | TRBV6-5 | NA | TRBJ2-7 | TRBD2
TGTGCCAGCAGCTTAGAGGAGGGGAGGACTGGAAACACCATATATTTT | CASSLEEGRTGNTIYF | TRBV13 | NA | TRBJ1-3 | NA
TGTGCCAGCTACGACAGGTCACAAGGGCCCCAGCATTTT | CASYDRSQGPQHF | TRBV19 | NA | TRBJ1-5 | NA
TGTGCCAGCAGCGTAGGACTAGGTATTGCTGAGCAGTTCTTC | CASSVGLGIAEQFF | TRBV9 | NA | TRBJ2-1 | NA
TGTGCCAGCAGCTCCTTGACAGGGAGCCATGGCTACACCTTC | CASSSLTGSHGYTF | TRBV5-4 | NA | TRBJ1-2 | TRBD1
TGCGCCAGCAGCTCAGGAGGTGCCTACTATGGCTACACCTTC | CASSSGGAYYGYTF | TRBV5-1 | few | TRBJ1-2 | NA
TGTGCCAGCAGCTTGAACCCAGGGACTGGAAACACCATATATTTT | CASSLNPGTGNTIYF | TRBV5-8 | NA | TRBJ1-3 | NA
TGTGCCAGCAGTCCTGTGAACGGTCAACGGGAGCAGTACTTC | CASSPVNGQREQYF | TRBV6-6 | once | TRBJ2-5 | NA
TGTGCCAGTAGTAGGACAGGGGTTGCCTACGAGCAGTACTTC | CASSRTGVAYEQYF | TRBV19 | once | TRBJ2-7 | TRBD1
TGCGCCAGCAGCTTGGTACGGAGACAGTCCATCCCCTACAATGAGCAGTTCTTC | CASSLVRRQSIPYNEQFF | TRBV5-1 | NA | TRBJ2-1 | NA
TGTGCCAGCAGCTCGACAGGAAACTCTGGAAACACCATATATTTT | CASSSTGNSGNTIYF | TRBV7-8 | NA | TRBJ1-3 | NA
TGTGCCAGCAGTGAAACCAGGTGGGAGACCCAGTACTTC | CASSETRWETQYF | TRBV6-1 | NA | TRBJ2-5 | NA
TGTGCCAGCAGCACCGGAGTTGGCAATCAGCCCCAGCATTTT | CASSTGVGNQPQHF | TRBV2 | few | TRBJ1-5 | NA
TGTGCCAGCAGCTTAGGCAACGTCGGCTATGGCTACACCTTC | CASSLGNVGYGYTF | TRBV7-8 | NA | TRBJ1-2 | NA
TGTGCCAGCAGTTTCCCCAGGGAAGGTACTGGGGCCAACGTCCTGACTTTC | CASSFPREGTGANVLTF | TRBV28 | NA | TRBJ2-6 | NA
TGTGCCAGTGTATCAGACTCCTACGAGCAGTACTTC | CASVSDSYEQYF | TRBV27 | NA | TRBJ2-7 | NA
TGTGCCAGCAGCCAACGGGGTACAGGGGGCTTTACCGGGGAGCTGTTTTTT | CASSQRGTGGFTGELFF | TRBV4-2 | NA | TRBJ2-2 | TRBD1
TGCGCCAGCAGCGCGGGAGGGCCGGGGGATGAGCAGTTCTTC | CASSAGGPGDEQFF | TRBV5-1 | NA | TRBJ2-1 | TRBD2